This T cell receptor (beta chain) came from a study of shared T cell receptors in the human thymus. TCRdb's table, derived via immunoSEQ multiplex PCR, lists solely in-frame clones and lacks some. The sample consists of under 700,000 clones, approximately 78% of them appearing once. These data are also associated with another study on human thymus T cells.

This TCR was recovered from a boy under two years old with a congenital heart defect. The specimen was thymocytes.

CDR3 residues: CASSLEREPTDTQYF. CDR3 DNA: TGTGCCAGCAGCTTGGAGCGGGAGCCCACAGATACGCAGTATTTT. V gene TRBV5-6 combines with J gene TRBJ2-3, with 8 bases aligning to TRBD2. The J segment lost 2 bases and the V segment lost 0 bases, leaving 2 bases of the junction unmatched. Germline CDR1 SGHDT, CDR2 YYEEEE. CDR3 length: 15 residues.